What follows are 30 T cell receptor beta chains derived from one specimen sequenced in a study of T cell responses to AZD1222 COVID-19 vaccine. The protocol was immunoSEQ multiplex PCR, while the TCRdb copy is restricted to in-frame clones and leaves out a portion. The table has more than 150,000 clones, about nine tenths seen once. The sample here was peripheral blood, taken on day 0 of AZD1222 vaccination. These receptors originate from an adult in good health.

The V call is TRBV20-1, the J call TRBJ1-2; D is uncertain. Germline CDR1 and CDR2: DFQATT and SNEGSKA (reference sequence). Trimming shortened V by 1 base and J by 11 bases, and 11 bases separated the two germline ends. This CDR3 has 11 residues. CDR3 in DNA: TGCAGTGCTAGAGGGGCAGGCTGGTACACCTTC. It codes for CSARGAGWYTF.

In this sample, this clone turned up a few times. The chain couples TRBV19 to TRBJ1-6; TRBD1 aligns across 9 bases. V lost 11 bases to trimming and J lost 10 bases; unmatched junction nucleotides: 6. Germline V gene data show CDR1 as LNHDA and CDR2 as SQIVND (reference sequence). The CDR3 runs to 12 residues. The chain's CDR3 is CAGDRVRSPLHF. CDR3 bases: TGTGCCGGGGACAGGGTTCGGTCACCCCTCCACTTT.

The V call is TRBV4-3, the J call TRBJ1-4; D is perhaps TRBD1 (5 bases). Germline V gene data show CDR1 as LGHNA and CDR2 as YSLEER. CDR3 length: 16 residues. The V end lost 1 base, the J end lost 0 bases, and 9 bases lay between the germline ends. In nucleotides, the CDR3 is TGCGCCAGCAGCCAAGGGTCAGGGTCAACTAATGAAAAACTGTTTTTT. It yields the protein CASSQGSGSTNEKLFF.

This clone was detected only a few times. V is TRBV5-1 and J is TRBJ2-7, with 14 bases matching TRBD2. Germline CDR1 is SGHRS and CDR2 is YFSETQ. The CDR3 length is 16 residues. Trimming at V came to 4 bases and at J to 4 bases, leaving 7 bases not matched to a gene. Written as DNA, the CDR3 is TGCGCCAGCAGCGGGGGACTAGCGGGAGCAGGATACGAGCAGTACTTC. Translated: CASSGGLAGAGYEQYF.

The CDR3 nucleotides read TGTGCCAGTAGAGGTGGGGCCAACGTCCTGACTTTC. Translation gives CASRGGANVLTF. The chain combines TRBV19 with TRBJ2-6, with D uncertain. CDR3 size: 12 residues. V lost 6 bases and J 3 bases, leaving 3 bases between the germline ends. The germline gives CDR1 LNHDA, CDR2 SQIVND (reference sequence).

The rearrangement joins TRBV7-3 to TRBJ2-3; 10 nucleotides line up with TRBD2. With V trimmed by 4 bases and J by 5 bases, 9 bases remained unmatched. Germline-derived CDR1 and CDR2 are SGHTA and FQGTGA. This CDR3 comprises 16 residues. The CDR3 reads CASSSTSGGALDTQYF. CDR3 nucleotide sequence: TGTGCCAGCAGCTCCACGAGCGGGGGGGCCTTAGATACGCAGTATTTT.

The rearrangement links TRBV30 to TRBJ1-2, with TRBD1 matching over 7 bases. Germline CDR1 reads GTSNPN; CDR2 reads SVGIG (reference sequence). The CDR3 consists of 19 residues. After removal of 3 bases from V and 5 bases from J, the junction contained 24 bases not matched to a gene. CDR3 nucleotide sequence: TGTGCCTGGAGCCAGAAAGGCCTCGGGGAAAAGGGGGCCGGGTATGGCTACACCTTC. Residues: CAWSQKGLGEKGAGYGYTF.

This clone has just a few counts. This chain uses TRBV7-8 with TRBJ1-2; 8 bases align to TRBD1. The CDR3 spans 13 residues. V was pared by 3 bases and J by 8 bases, with 5 bases of the junction left unmatched. Germline V gene sequence: CDR1 SGHVS, CDR2 FQNEAQ. CDR3 protein: CASSLDRVSGYTF. CDR3 coding DNA: TGTGCCAGCAGCTTGGACAGGGTTTCAGGCTACACCTTC.

This chain uses TRBV11-2 with TRBJ2-1; 10 nucleotides agree with TRBD2. Per germline, CDR1 SGHAT and CDR2 FQNNGV. V trimming: 7 bases; J trimming: 7 bases; junction bases outside the gene matches: 13. The CDR3 extends over 16 amino acids. In nucleotides, the CDR3 is TGTGCCAGCACCCAAGCGGCTAGCGGGAGCATAAATGAGCAGTTCTTC. Its protein product is CASTQAASGSINEQFF.

The chain carries TRBV5-4 and TRBJ1-5; possible D gene TRBD1, 5 bases. Trimming removed 0 bases at V and 4 bases at J, with 8 bases between. Germline V CDR1 and CDR2: SGHNT, YYREEE (reference sequence). The CDR3 totals 14 residues. Here the CDR3 reads CASSLGQTNQPQHF. CDR3 nucleotides: TGTGCCAGCAGCTTGGGACAGACAAATCAGCCCCAGCATTTT.

V is TRBV10-2 and J is TRBJ2-2, with 13 nucleotides matching TRBD2. Germline CDR1 reads WSHSY; CDR2 reads SAAADI. V shed 11 bases and J 4 bases; nucleotides not matched to a gene: 7. The CDR3 length is 15 residues. CDR3 sequence: CACGLAGDITGELFF. The CDR3 coding sequence is TGCGCCTGTGGACTAGCGGGAGATATCACCGGGGAGCTGTTTTTT.

The chain couples TRBV21-1 to TRBJ1-3. TRBV21-1 constitutes a pseudogene. This CDR3 region has 17 residues. The CDR3 spells CASSKEEGGATGNTIYF. The CDR3 DNA sequence: TGTGCCAGCAGCAAAGAAGAGGGGGGGGCTACGGGAAACACCATATATTTT.

This chain joins TRBV27 and TRBJ2-7; maybe TRBD2 (5 bases). From germline, CDR1 is MNHEY and CDR2 SMNVEV (reference sequence). The V end was cut by 2 bases, the J end by 6 bases, with 11 bases between. The CDR3 extends over 13 amino acids. Here the CDR3 DNA reads TGTGCCAGCAGTTTAGATCTAGCTCGCGAGCAGTACTTC. Protein product: CASSLDLAREQYF.

As concerns this clone: Different DNA sequences within this sample yield the same CDR3. The chain couples TRBV18 to TRBJ2-7; D call uncertain. The germline V gene encodes CDR1 KGHSH and CDR2 LQKENI. This CDR3 is built from 13 residues. The germline V and J ends were trimmed by 0 bases and 3 bases, with 6 bases remaining between them. The CDR3 coding sequence is TGTGCCAGCTCACCACCCGGCAGCTACGAGCAGTACTTC. The encoded protein is CASSPPGSYEQYF. The full variable domain, completed using reference TRBV18 and TRBJ2-7, is NAGVMQNPRHLVRRRGQEARLRCSPMKGHSHVYWYRQLPEEGLKFMVYLQKENIIDESGMPKERFSAEFPKEGPSILRIQQVVRGDSAAYFCASSPPGSYEQYFGPGTRLTVT.

Notes on this clone: A much larger clone differs from this one at a single base, so this may be a read error. The chain carries TRBV7-3 and TRBJ1-1; D remains ambiguous. There are 12 residues in the CDR3. V was trimmed by 5 bases and J by 1 base, leaving 5 bases between them. Germline V gene lookup returns CDR1 SGHTA and CDR2 FQGTGA. The CDR3 sequence is CASSQGNTEAFF. The CDR3 DNA sequence: TGTGCCAGCAGCCAAGGGAACACTGAAGCTTTCTTT.

V gene TRBV19 combines with J gene TRBJ1-4; no firm D call. CDR1 is LNHDA and CDR2 is SQIVND in the germline V gene (reference sequence). The CDR3 loop spans 13 amino acids. V lost 10 bases and J 3 bases, leaving 12 bases between the germline ends. The CDR3 is CATRSLANEKLFF. The CDR3, as DNA: TGTGCCACGCGGTCGTTGGCTAATGAAAAACTGTTTTTT.

The chain combines TRBV29-1 with TRBJ2-7; 7 bases match TRBD2. There are 13 residues in the CDR3. V dropped 1 base and J dropped 6; count of bases not matched to a gene: 6. Germline values: CDR1 SQVTM, CDR2 ANQGSEA. The CDR3 spells CSVEAGGLSEQYF. The CDR3 DNA reads TGCAGCGTTGAAGCGGGGGGACTAAGCGAGCAGTACTTC.

V gene TRBV28 combines with J gene TRBJ1-2, with 8 bases fitting TRBD1. The V gene's germline CDR1 is MDHEN and CDR2 SYDVKM. This CDR3 has 16 amino acids. Trimming took 6 bases from V and 7 from J; bases not matched to a gene: 16. CDR3 bases: TGTGCCAGCAGGGAATGGAATGGACAGGGTGGGGGTGGCTACACCTTC. As protein: CASREWNGQGGGGYTF.

The chain employs TRBV7-2 and TRBJ2-3, with 8 bases fitting TRBD2. Germline V gene lookup returns CDR1 SGHTA and CDR2 FQGNSA. The CDR3 has 14 residues. Trimming removed 5 bases from V and 6 bases from J; junction bases left unmatched: 7. The CDR3 sequence is CASSPTGGPDTQYF. The CDR3 DNA follows: TGTGCCAGCAGCCCCACGGGGGGGCCGGATACGCAGTATTTT.

This chain connects TRBV27 to TRBJ1-6; a possible D gene is TRBD1 (6 bases). The CDR3 is 17 amino acids. Trimming shortened V by 6 bases and J by 4 bases, and 19 bases separated the two germline ends. CDR1 is MNHEY, CDR2 SMNVEV, per germline (reference sequence). This CDR3 is CASSYSFGDTYNSPLHF. CDR3 DNA sequence: TGTGCCAGCAGCTATTCCTTTGGGGACACTTATAATTCACCCCTCCACTTT.

V and J are TRBV20-1 and TRBJ1-2; weak D call: TRBD1 (6 bases). CDR1 is DFQATT and CDR2 is SNEGSKA in the germline V gene (reference sequence). This CDR3 has 14 amino acids. V gave up 3 bases and J gave up 3 bases, with 14 bases separating them. As DNA, the CDR3 is TGCAGTGCTAGTTTATCGGGGGCGGACTATGGCTACACCTTC. It encodes CSASLSGADYGYTF.

The chain carries TRBV5-4 and TRBJ2-5; D is possibly TRBD2 (5 bases). The CDR3 length is 14 residues. The germline V gene has CDR1 SGHNT and CDR2 YYREEE (reference sequence). V shed 2 bases and J shed 6 bases, with 14 bases lying between them. The CDR3 bases are TGTGCCAGCAGCTTTTACCCAGCGGTGCAGACCCAGTACTTC. It encodes CASSFYPAVQTQYF. The entire variable domain, with the rest obtained from reference TRBV5-4 and TRBJ2-5, is as follows: ETGVTQSPTHLIKTRGQQVTLRCSSQSGHNTVSWYQQALGQGPQFIFQYYREEENGRGNFPPRFSGLQFPNYSSELNVNALELDDSALYLCASSFYPAVQTQYFGPGTRLLVL.

The J gene is TRBJ2-7, the V gene TRBV5-1; D perhaps matches TRBD1 (6 bases). CDR1 is SGHRS, CDR2 YFSETQ, per germline. Trimming stripped 4 bases from V and 6 bases from J, with 17 bases between. This CDR3 spans 14 amino acids. Here the CDR3 reads CASSLRTDLSEQYF. The CDR3 coding sequence is TGCGCCAGCAGCCTTCGGACAGATCTCTCCGAGCAGTACTTC.

V usage is TRBV3-1 (or the pseudogene TRBV3-2) and J usage is TRBJ1-1; 8 bases fit TRBD1. The trim removed 4 bases at V and 5 bases at J, leaving 3 bases unmatched. This CDR3 contains 13 residues. Germline CDR1 reads LGHDT; CDR2 reads YNNKEL (reference sequence). The CDR3 region is CASSRQGRTEAFF. For the CDR3, the DNA is TGTGCCAGCAGCCGACAGGGGAGAACTGAAGCTTTCTTT.

The J gene is TRBJ1-5, the V gene TRBV10-3; 12 positions agree with TRBD1. CDR3 size: 20 residues. The V and J ends lost 4 bases and 1 base, in that order; junction bases with no gene match: 14. CDR1 and CDR2 from the germline V gene are ENHRY and SYGVKD. CDR3 sequence reads: CAISAGPAGTGGLSNQPQHF. CDR3 bases: TGTGCCATCAGTGCGGGGCCGGCTGGGACAGGGGGCCTCAGCAATCAGCCCCAGCATTTT.

This chain joins TRBV7-2 and TRBJ1-5; maybe TRBD1 (6 bases). The length of the CDR3 is 15 residues. V lost 5 bases, J lost 6 bases, and 17 bases lay in between. The V gene's germline CDR1 is SGHTA and CDR2 FQGNSA. CDR3 nucleotides: TGTGCCAGCAGCACCGGGACAAGGGGGATTCAGCCCCAGCATTTT. As protein: CASSTGTRGIQPQHF.

J is TRBJ1-1 and V is TRBV11-2, with TRBD1 identical over 7 bases. This CDR3 spans 17 amino acids. Germline V gene sequence: CDR1 SGHAT, CDR2 FQNNGV. Trimming removed 3 bases from V and 0 bases from J; junction bases left unmatched: 10. CDR3 nucleotides: TGTGCCAGCAGCTTCGACAGGGCGCGATCCTTGAACACTGAAGCTTTCTTT. Protein: CASSFDRARSLNTEAFF.

The V gene is TRBV3-1 (or the pseudogene TRBV3-2), the J gene TRBJ1-1; D is ambiguous. The V gene lost 1 base and the J gene lost 7 bases, with 10 bases spanning the gap. The germline CDR1 and CDR2 sequences are LGHDT and YNNKEL (reference sequence). The CDR3 contains 13 residues. CDR3 coding DNA: TGTGCCAGCAGCCAAGGAGGTACCAATGAAGCTTTCTTT. This translates into CASSQGGTNEAFF.

This chain links TRBV7-6 with TRBJ2-3; D is perhaps TRBD1 (5 bases). Germline V gives CDR1 SGHVS, CDR2 FNYEAQ. The V gene lost 2 bases and the J gene lost 3 bases, with 12 bases spanning the gap. CDR3 size: 15 residues. CDR3 loop: CASSLQGIVTDTQYF. As DNA, the CDR3 is TGTGCCAGCAGCTTACAGGGAATAGTGACAGATACGCAGTATTTT.

This sequence joins TRBV19 and TRBJ1-5; D is possibly TRBD1 (6 bases). V gave up 1 base and J gave up 0 bases, with 13 bases separating them. Germline assignment: CDR1 LNHDA and CDR2 SQIVND (reference sequence). The CDR3 is 17 amino acids. The CDR3: CASSIVGGRDSNQPQHF. The DNA for the CDR3 is TGTGCCAGTAGTATAGTGGGGGGGCGAGATAGCAATCAGCCCCAGCATTTT.